This is a list of T cell receptor beta chains from one sample in a study of shared clonotypes between healthy human individuals. Clones were sequenced by immunoSEQ multiplex PCR, and TCRdb holds only the in-frame ones, with some missing. The sample shows 1,400,000 or so clones, 98% of them seen only once. The material sequenced was naive CD4+ T cells sorted from blood. These receptors were collected from a man aged 25-45 years in good health. Each CDR3 is given with its conserved first and last residue. The D gene is left open where the match is weak. A row's size may be missing; if present it is once, few, many or a size class.

d_gene: TRBD1
j_gene: TRBJ1-4
v_gene: TRBV27
abundance: .
CDR3nt: TGTGCCAGCAGTTCCAGGACAGGGGGGGACGAAAAACTGTTTTTT
CDR3aa: CASSSRTGGDEKLFF

d_gene: .
j_gene: TRBJ1-4
v_gene: TRBV5-1
abundance: .
CDR3nt: TGCGCCAGCAGCGGGGCAGGGTTGACTAATGAAAAACTGTTTTTT
CDR3aa: CASSGAGLTNEKLFF

d_gene: .
j_gene: TRBJ2-1
v_gene: TRBV5-1
abundance: .
CDR3nt: TGCGCCAGCAGCTTAGCGCGGAGCTCCTACAATGAGCAGTTCTTC
CDR3aa: CASSLARSSYNEQFF

d_gene: .
j_gene: TRBJ2-7
v_gene: TRBV5-4
abundance: .
CDR3nt: TGTGCCAGCAGCTTTAGGAGCTCCTACTCCTACGAGCAGTACTTC
CDR3aa: CASSFRSSYSYEQYF

d_gene: .
j_gene: TRBJ2-6
v_gene: TRBV7-9
abundance: once
CDR3nt: TGTGCCACAATGATGGGGGCCAACGTCCTGACTTTC
CDR3aa: CATMMGANVLTF

d_gene: .
j_gene: TRBJ1-2
v_gene: TRBV28
abundance: .
CDR3nt: TGTGCTTCAAGCGGGTCCCTTCCTAACTATGGCTACACCTTC
CDR3aa: CASSGSLPNYGYTF

d_gene: .
j_gene: TRBJ2-2
v_gene: TRBV30
abundance: once
CDR3nt: TGTGCCTGGAGGTGGGCCACCGGGGAGCTGTTTTTT
CDR3aa: CAWRWATGELFF

d_gene: .
j_gene: TRBJ2-6
v_gene: TRBV6-1
abundance: once
CDR3nt: TGTGCCAGCAGTGAAATTGCTTCTGGGGCCAACGTCCTGACTTTC
CDR3aa: CASSEIASGANVLTF

d_gene: .
j_gene: TRBJ2-1
v_gene: TRBV5-1
abundance: .
CDR3nt: TGCGCCAGCAGCTTGTGGGACCAAAACAATGAGCAGTTCTTC
CDR3aa: CASSLWDQNNEQFF

d_gene: .
j_gene: TRBJ2-1
v_gene: TRBV5-4
abundance: .
CDR3nt: TGTGCCAGCAGCTTGACGCACAATGAGCAGTTCTTC
CDR3aa: CASSLTHNEQFF

d_gene: .
j_gene: TRBJ1-2
v_gene: TRBV18
abundance: .
CDR3nt: TGTGCCAGCTCACCACTTACAGGTCCTACCGTGAACTATGGCTACACCTTC
CDR3aa: CASSPLTGPTVNYGYTF

d_gene: TRBD1
j_gene: TRBJ2-7
v_gene: TRBV30
abundance: .
CDR3nt: TGTGCCTGGAGCGGGACAGTCGTCTCCAGCGAGCAGTACTTC
CDR3aa: CAWSGTVVSSEQYF

d_gene: .
j_gene: TRBJ2-4
v_gene: TRBV11-2
abundance: .
CDR3nt: TGTGCCAGCAGCTCGCGGGGCGGGCCAGCCAAAAACATTCAGTACTTC
CDR3aa: CASSSRGGPAKNIQYF

d_gene: TRBD1
j_gene: TRBJ2-7
v_gene: TRBV28
abundance: .
CDR3nt: TGTGCCAGCACATCGGGACAGGGGGCCTACGAGCAGTACTTC
CDR3aa: CASTSGQGAYEQYF

d_gene: .
j_gene: TRBJ2-1
v_gene: TRBV7-9
abundance: .
CDR3nt: TGTGCCAGCAGCTTAGTAGCGGAAAATGAGCAGTTCTTC
CDR3aa: CASSLVAENEQFF

d_gene: .
j_gene: TRBJ1-2
v_gene: TRBV5-6
abundance: .
CDR3nt: TGTGCCAGCAGCGCAGTCCGCCCTAACTATGGCTACACCTTC
CDR3aa: CASSAVRPNYGYTF

d_gene: .
j_gene: TRBJ1-3
v_gene: TRBV18
abundance: .
CDR3nt: TGTGCCAGCTCACCACCGCGAGGACCGCTTTCTGGAAACACCATATATTTT
CDR3aa: CASSPPRGPLSGNTIYF

d_gene: TRBD2
j_gene: TRBJ2-1
v_gene: TRBV4-3
abundance: .
CDR3nt: TGCGCCAGCAGCTCACGACTAGCTTCAAACAATGAGCAGTTCTTC
CDR3aa: CASSSRLASNNEQFF

d_gene: TRBD2
j_gene: TRBJ2-5
v_gene: TRBV10-2
abundance: .
CDR3nt: TGCGCCAGTTTCAGCGGGGCAGAGACCCAGTACTTC
CDR3aa: CASFSGAETQYF

d_gene: TRBD2
j_gene: TRBJ2-7
v_gene: TRBV11-1
abundance: once
CDR3nt: TGTGCCAGCACCTCTAGCGGGAGTTTACCCCCGCAGTACTTC
CDR3aa: CASTSSGSLPPQYF

d_gene: TRBD2
j_gene: TRBJ2-7
v_gene: TRBV28
abundance: once
CDR3nt: TGTGCCAGCACAAGCGGGAAGATCTCCTACGAGCAGTACTTC
CDR3aa: CASTSGKISYEQYF

d_gene: TRBD2
j_gene: TRBJ2-7
v_gene: TRBV7-9
abundance: .
CDR3nt: TGTGCCAGCAGCGTTACCGGGACTAGCGGGCGTAAAAGCTCCTACGAGCAGTACTTC
CDR3aa: CASSVTGTSGRKSSYEQYF

d_gene: .
j_gene: TRBJ2-1
v_gene: TRBV5-1
abundance: .
CDR3nt: TGCGCCAGCAGCTTGGCTACTGAGCAGTTCTTC
CDR3aa: CASSLATEQFF

d_gene: .
j_gene: TRBJ1-1
v_gene: TRBV15
abundance: once
CDR3nt: TGTGCCACCAGCAGAGACAGGGGAGGAAGGGAAGCTTTCTTT
CDR3aa: CATSRDRGGREAFF

d_gene: TRBD1
j_gene: TRBJ2-6
v_gene: TRBV29-1
abundance: .
CDR3nt: TGCAGCGTTGAGGGGGACAGGGGGCCTGGGGCCAACGTCCTGACTTTC
CDR3aa: CSVEGDRGPGANVLTF

d_gene: .
j_gene: TRBJ1-3
v_gene: TRBV28
abundance: .
CDR3nt: TGTGCCAGCAGTTTATCCGGGAGCTCTGGAAACACCATATATTTT
CDR3aa: CASSLSGSSGNTIYF

d_gene: .
j_gene: TRBJ2-5
v_gene: TRBV10-2
abundance: .
CDR3nt: TGCGCCAGCAGGGTTCAAGAGACCCAGTACTTC
CDR3aa: CASRVQETQYF

d_gene: TRBD1
j_gene: TRBJ1-5
v_gene: TRBV5-1
abundance: .
CDR3nt: TGCGCCAGCAGACCGGGGACAGGGGTGCAGCCCCAGCATTTT
CDR3aa: CASRPGTGVQPQHF

d_gene: TRBD1
j_gene: TRBJ2-3
v_gene: TRBV6-1
abundance: .
CDR3nt: TGTGCCAGCAGCCTCGACAGGGTTAGCACAGATACGCAGTATTTT
CDR3aa: CASSLDRVSTDTQYF

d_gene: .
j_gene: TRBJ2-7
v_gene: TRBV15
abundance: .
CDR3nt: TGTGCCACCAGCGAGATGGGGGTCCCCTACGAGCAGTACTTC
CDR3aa: CATSEMGVPYEQYF

d_gene: .
j_gene: TRBJ2-7
v_gene: TRBV5-4
abundance: .
CDR3nt: TGTGCCAGCAGCTTGGCCTGGGGGTACGAGCAGTACTTC
CDR3aa: CASSLAWGYEQYF

d_gene: TRBD2
j_gene: TRBJ2-7
v_gene: TRBV29-1
abundance: once
CDR3nt: TGCAGCGTTGAGACTAGCGGGGTCTACGAGCAGTACTTC
CDR3aa: CSVETSGVYEQYF

d_gene: TRBD1
j_gene: TRBJ2-2
v_gene: TRBV5-4
abundance: .
CDR3nt: TGTGCCAGCAGCGCCCCTACAGGGGGCCCAATGAACACCGGGGAGCTGTTTTTT
CDR3aa: CASSAPTGGPMNTGELFF

d_gene: TRBD1
j_gene: TRBJ1-1
v_gene: TRBV18
abundance: .
CDR3nt: TGTGCCAGCTCCCCACTTGGACAGGGACCTAAGAACACTGAAGCTTTCTTT
CDR3aa: CASSPLGQGPKNTEAFF

d_gene: .
j_gene: TRBJ2-1
v_gene: TRBV19
abundance: .
CDR3nt: TGTGCCAGTAGTACAGGGATCTACTACAATGAGCAGTTCTTC
CDR3aa: CASSTGIYYNEQFF

d_gene: .
j_gene: TRBJ1-1
v_gene: TRBV5-4
abundance: .
CDR3nt: TGTGCCAGCAGTAGAGGGGGGCCGATGAACACTGAAGCTTTCTTT
CDR3aa: CASSRGGPMNTEAFF

d_gene: TRBD1
j_gene: TRBJ2-7
v_gene: TRBV5-1
abundance: .
CDR3nt: TGCGCCAGCAGCCCCGGGACAGGGGTAAGGGAGCAGTACTTC
CDR3aa: CASSPGTGVREQYF

d_gene: TRBD1
j_gene: TRBJ2-1
v_gene: TRBV6-5
abundance: once
CDR3nt: TGTGCCAGCAAGGGACAGGGGGTGCCGAATGAGCAGTTCTTC
CDR3aa: CASKGQGVPNEQFF

d_gene: .
j_gene: TRBJ2-1
v_gene: TRBV4-1
abundance: .
CDR3nt: TGCGCCAGCAGCAGCAAGGGGGAGCAGTTCTTC
CDR3aa: CASSSKGEQFF

d_gene: .
j_gene: TRBJ2-1
v_gene: TRBV29-1
abundance: .
CDR3nt: TGCAGCGTTGGGACGCAAACCTACAATGAGCAGTTCTTC
CDR3aa: CSVGTQTYNEQFF

d_gene: .
j_gene: TRBJ2-5
v_gene: TRBV5-4
abundance: .
CDR3nt: TGTGCCAGCAGCTGGGGCGGGGAGACCCAGTACTTC
CDR3aa: CASSWGGETQYF

d_gene: TRBD1
j_gene: TRBJ2-1
v_gene: TRBV30
abundance: .
CDR3nt: TGTGCCTGGAGTGTTCAGGCAGGGGGCCACGATCCCTACAATGAGCAGTTCTTC
CDR3aa: CAWSVQAGGHDPYNEQFF

d_gene: .
j_gene: TRBJ1-5
v_gene: TRBV6-5
abundance: once
CDR3nt: TGTGCCAGCAGCCTTAATGGCAATCAGCCCCAGCATTTT
CDR3aa: CASSLNGNQPQHF

d_gene: .
j_gene: TRBJ1-5
v_gene: TRBV7-6
abundance: .
CDR3nt: TGTGCCAGCAGCCAACTAAATGATCAGCCCCAGCATTTT
CDR3aa: CASSQLNDQPQHF

d_gene: TRBD2
j_gene: TRBJ2-3
v_gene: TRBV5-1
abundance: .
CDR3nt: TGCGCCAGCAGCTTGGTAGCGGGAAATACAGATACGCAGTATTTT
CDR3aa: CASSLVAGNTDTQYF

d_gene: TRBD1
j_gene: TRBJ2-5
v_gene: TRBV5-1
abundance: .
CDR3nt: TGCGCCAGCAGCTCCGGACAGGGGTTCGGGGAGACCCAGTACTTC
CDR3aa: CASSSGQGFGETQYF

d_gene: TRBD1
j_gene: TRBJ2-1
v_gene: TRBV28
abundance: .
CDR3nt: TGTGCCAGCAGTTTATTCGGCAGGGGGCTGCCCTCCTACAATGAGCAGTTCTTC
CDR3aa: CASSLFGRGLPSYNEQFF

d_gene: .
j_gene: TRBJ2-1
v_gene: TRBV6-6
abundance: .
CDR3nt: TGTGCCAGCAGCCTGGGGGAAGACAATGAGCAGTTCTTC
CDR3aa: CASSLGEDNEQFF

d_gene: .
j_gene: TRBJ2-7
v_gene: TRBV10-3
abundance: .
CDR3nt: TGTGCCAGCCTTGAGGGGGGGCCGGAGGGCTACGAGCAGTACTTC
CDR3aa: CASLEGGPEGYEQYF

d_gene: .
j_gene: TRBJ1-3
v_gene: TRBV7-6
abundance: .
CDR3nt: TGTGCCAGCAGTCACGACAGGCGGAGTGGAAACACCATATATTTT
CDR3aa: CASSHDRRSGNTIYF

d_gene: .
j_gene: TRBJ2-2
v_gene: TRBV5-1
abundance: .
CDR3nt: TGCGCCAGCAGCTTGGCCGGGACTGCGAACACCGGGGAGCTGTTTTTT
CDR3aa: CASSLAGTANTGELFF

d_gene: TRBD1
j_gene: TRBJ1-2
v_gene: TRBV7-9
abundance: few
CDR3nt: TGTGCCAGCAGCCTAGAGCCGGGACAGGGGGACTATGGCTACACCTTC
CDR3aa: CASSLEPGQGDYGYTF